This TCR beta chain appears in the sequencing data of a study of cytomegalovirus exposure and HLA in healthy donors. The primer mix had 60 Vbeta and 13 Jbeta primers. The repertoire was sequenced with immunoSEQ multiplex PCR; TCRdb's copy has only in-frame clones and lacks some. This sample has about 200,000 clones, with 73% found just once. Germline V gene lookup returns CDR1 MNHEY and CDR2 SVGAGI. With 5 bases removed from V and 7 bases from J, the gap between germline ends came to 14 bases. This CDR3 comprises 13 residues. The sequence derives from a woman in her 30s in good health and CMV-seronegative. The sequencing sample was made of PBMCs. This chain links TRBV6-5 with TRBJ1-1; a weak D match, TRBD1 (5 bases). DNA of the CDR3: TGTGCCAGCAGTCTGGACACGAGATGTGAAGCTTTCTTT. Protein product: CASSLDTRCEAFF.